The 31 T cell receptor beta chains below all came from one sample that was sequenced in a study of T cell responses to AZD1222 COVID-19 vaccine. Clones were read by immunoSEQ multiplex PCR, and TCRdb kept only the in-frame ones, dropping some. The sample has 25,000 to 35,000 clones; 93% are singletons. The material sequenced was peripheral blood, taken on day 0 of AZD1222 vaccination. The receptors shown here come from an adult in good health.

The chain has TRBV19 and TRBJ2-1; possibly TRBD1 for D (7 bases). This CDR3 region has 15 residues. Trimming removed 2 bases at V and 9 bases at J, with 17 bases between. Germline V gene sequence: CDR1 LNHDA, CDR2 SQIVND (reference sequence). The CDR3 here is CASSIWPPGGFEQFF. CDR3 coding DNA: TGTGCCAGTAGTATATGGCCCCCAGGGGGGTTTGAGCAGTTCTTC.

The rearrangement joins TRBV6-2 or TRBV6-3 to TRBJ1-6; 7 nucleotides agree with TRBD1. This CDR3 spans 14 amino acids. The germline V gene encodes CDR1 MNHEY and CDR2 SVGEGT. V shed 6 bases and J 9 bases; nucleotides not matched to a gene: 8. CDR3 nucleotide sequence: TGTGCCAGCAGCTCCGACAGGGTTAGTTCACCCCTCCACTTT. Amino acids: CASSSDRVSSPLHF.

This clone was seen just once. The V gene is TRBV6-5, the J gene TRBJ1-3, with TRBD1 identical over 7 bases. Germline assignment: CDR1 MNHEY and CDR2 SVGAGI. This CDR3 spans 14 amino acids. V lost 4 bases to trimming and J lost 2 bases; unmatched junction nucleotides: 2. The CDR3 loop reads CASSSGTAGNTIYF. CDR3 bases: TGTGCCAGCAGTTCCGGGACAGCTGGAAACACCATATATTTT.

This clone was seen just once. CDR3 amino acids: CASSLIRGNEQFF. DNA of the CDR3: TGTGCCAGCAGCTTAATCCGGGGCAATGAGCAGTTCTTC. The chain has TRBV11-3 and TRBJ2-1; a weak D match, TRBD2 (5 bases). The CDR3 extends over 13 amino acids. The ends were cut back, 2 bases at V and 6 bases at J, with 8 bases in the middle. Germline V lookup: CDR1 SGHNT, CDR2 YENEEA.

The rearrangement uses TRBV30 and TRBJ1-1; 12 bases match TRBD1. There are 14 residues in the CDR3. Germline CDR1 is GTSNPN and CDR2 is SVGIG (reference sequence). Losses at the gene ends were 5 bases for V and 1 base for J; bases not matched to a gene: 2. The CDR3 sequence is CAWGTGGTNTEAFF. CDR3 coding DNA: TGTGCCTGGGGGACAGGGGGCACGAACACTGAAGCTTTCTTT.

This chain joins TRBV19 and TRBJ1-1; D ambiguous. CDR3 length: 16 residues. CDR1 is LNHDA and CDR2 is SQIVND in the germline V gene (reference sequence). With 7 bases removed from V and 1 base from J, the gap between germline ends came to 19 bases. CDR3 residues: CASTKGHLRSNTEAFF. CDR3 DNA: TGTGCCAGTACGAAAGGGCACCTCCGATCGAACACTGAAGCTTTCTTT.

The chain carries TRBV4-3 and TRBJ2-5; D is ambiguous. Germline V gives CDR1 LGHNA, CDR2 YSLEER. CDR3 length equals 13 residues. V lost 0 bases to trimming and J lost 2 bases, with 4 bases between them. Written as DNA, the CDR3 is TGCGCCAGCAGCCAAGAAACTCAAGAGACCCAGTACTTC. Protein: CASSQETQETQYF.

This clone has a handful of counts. The rearrangement joins TRBV21-1 to TRBJ1-2; the table names TRBD1, a call not compared with the DNA. TRBV21-1 is reported as a pseudogene. CDR3 length: 16 residues. The CDR3 sequence is CASSSKQGARDYGYTF. The CDR3 region has the DNA TGTGCCAGCAGCAGCAAACAGGGGGCCAGGGACTATGGCTACACCTTC.

V is TRBV5-5 and J is TRBJ2-5; 8 bases fit TRBD1. With V trimmed by 0 bases and J by 5 bases, 3 bases remained unmatched. The CDR3 contains 14 residues. Per germline, CDR1 SGHKS and CDR2 YYEKEE (reference sequence). CDR3 in DNA: TGTGCCAGCAGCTTGGCGGACAGGGTTGAGACCCAGTACTTC. It yields the protein CASSLADRVETQYF.

V gene TRBV6-5 combines with J gene TRBJ1-1, with D perhaps TRBD1 (6 bases). Germline values: CDR1 MNHEY, CDR2 SVGAGI. Deletions cut 5 bases from V and 7 bases from J, with 11 bases between. This CDR3 comprises 12 residues. CDR3 nucleotide sequence: TGTGCCAGCAGTCGACGACAGGATGAAGCTTTCTTT. This sequence encodes CASSRRQDEAFF.

The genes are TRBV19 and TRBJ1-1; possible D gene TRBD1, 6 bases. CDR1 and CDR2 (germline): LNHDA, SQIVND (reference sequence). Deletions cut 5 bases from V and 0 bases from J, with 7 bases between. This CDR3 is 13 amino acids long. CDR3: CASSRQVNTEAFF. In DNA form, the CDR3 reads TGTGCCAGTAGTCGACAGGTGAACACTGAAGCTTTCTTT.

V and J are TRBV4-3 and TRBJ2-1; 9 bases agree with TRBD2. Losses at the gene ends were 4 bases for V and 0 bases for J; bases not matched to a gene: 10. This CDR3 region has 18 residues. Germline assignment: CDR1 LGHNA and CDR2 YSLEER. CDR3 sequence reads: CASSRSGRKDSSYNEQFF. DNA of the CDR3: TGCGCCAGCAGCCGCAGCGGGAGGAAAGATAGCTCCTACAATGAGCAGTTCTTC.

This rearrangement joins TRBV5-1 to TRBJ1-2, with no clear D. CDR3 length: 13 residues. V shed 4 bases and J shed 3 bases, with 10 bases lying between them. Germline V gives CDR1 SGHRS, CDR2 YFSETQ. CDR3 in DNA: TGCGCCAGCAGCCTGTCGGCGGACTATGGCTACACCTTC. Its translation is CASSLSADYGYTF.

The table lists this clone with a few counts. This chain joins TRBV6-2 or TRBV6-3 and TRBJ1-1; 8 bases agree with TRBD1. The CDR3 length is 15 residues. V lost 2 bases to trimming and J lost 1 base; unmatched junction nucleotides: 3. Germline values: CDR1 MNHEY, CDR2 SVGEGT. The CDR3 region has the DNA TGTGCCAGCAGTTACACCGGGACAGGGAACACTGAAGCTTTCTTT. Its protein product is CASSYTGTGNTEAFF.

This clone was picked up one time. V and J are TRBV6-6 and TRBJ1-4; 9 nucleotides align to TRBD1. CDR1 and CDR2 from the germline V gene are MNHNY and SVGAGI (reference sequence). The CDR3 covers 14 residues. V gave up 6 bases and J gave up 9 bases; unmatched junction bases: 8. CDR3 sequence: CASRSGTGIQKLFF. The CDR3, as DNA: TGTGCCAGCAGATCCGGGACAGGGATCCAAAAACTGTTTTTT.

The V gene is TRBV11-2, the J gene TRBJ1-2; D remains ambiguous. The germline gives CDR1 SGHAT, CDR2 FQNNGV. Trimming left V 0 bases short and J 2 bases short, with 4 bases between. CDR3 length: 13 amino acids. CDR3 sequence reads: CASSLEQNYGYTF. CDR3 bases: TGTGCCAGCAGCTTAGAACAGAACTATGGCTACACCTTC.

The rearrangement uses TRBV15 and TRBJ2-3, with 7 positions matching TRBD2. V gave up 7 bases and J gave up 4 bases; unmatched junction bases: 8. There are 14 residues in the CDR3. In germline, CDR1 is LNHNV, CDR2 YYDKDF (reference sequence). CDR3 loop: CATKGQSGADTQYF. The DNA for the CDR3 is TGTGCCACCAAAGGGCAGAGCGGGGCAGATACGCAGTATTTT.

The rearrangement links TRBV2 to TRBJ1-2, with D uncertain. This CDR3 is built from 12 residues. V was trimmed by 5 bases and J by 2 bases, leaving 6 bases between them. Germline V gene data show CDR1 as SNHLY and CDR2 as FYNNEI. The CDR3 DNA reads as TGTGCCAGCAGTTGGAGCAACTATGGCTACACCTTC. Translated: CASSWSNYGYTF. The full variable domain, completed using reference TRBV2 and TRBJ1-2, is EPEVTQTPSHQVTQMGQEVILRCVPISNHLYFYWYRQILGQKVEFLVSFYNNEISEKSEIFDDQFSVERPDGSNFTLKIRSTKLEDSAMYFCASSWSNYGYTFGSGTRLTVV.

The rearrangement links TRBV7-9 to TRBJ1-5; unclear D gene. V was shortened by 3 bases and J by 3 bases, with 9 bases between the two germline ends. The germline CDR1 and CDR2 sequences are SEHNR and FQNEAQ (reference sequence). The CDR3 spans 14 residues. The CDR3 DNA reads TGTGCCAGCAGCTTTTTGGGAGCCAATCAGCCCCAGCATTTT. It specifies CASSFLGANQPQHF.

The chain recombines TRBV5-8 with TRBJ2-5, with D perhaps given as TRBD1 or TRBD2 (5 bases each). Trimming removed 4 bases at V and 2 bases at J, with 15 bases between. Germline CDR1 is SGHTS and CDR2 is YDEGEE. The CDR3 covers 15 residues. The CDR3 coding sequence is TGTGCCAGCAGCCGACGTTTGGGACCTCAAGAGACCCAGTACTTC. Translation: CASSRRLGPQETQYF.

This chain links TRBV11-3 with TRBJ2-3, with unresolved D. The CDR3 is 13 amino acids. V lost 3 bases to trimming and J lost 5 bases, with 9 bases between them. Germline loops: CDR1 SGHNT, CDR2 YENEEA. The CDR3 is CASSFPGEDTQYF. In nucleotides, the CDR3 is TGTGCCAGCAGCTTTCCAGGAGAAGATACGCAGTATTTT.

This rearrangement joins TRBV5-1 to TRBJ1-2; unclear D gene. In germline, CDR1 is SGHRS, CDR2 YFSETQ. The CDR3 is 13 amino acids. With 3 bases removed from V and 8 bases from J, the gap between germline ends came to 14 bases. The CDR3 region has the DNA TGCGCCAGCAGCTCCCGACGACGGGAGGGCTACACCTTC. Translation: CASSSRRREGYTF.

The chain couples TRBV28 to TRBJ1-2; no clear D gene. The CDR3 is made up of 18 amino acids. CDR1 MDHEN and CDR2 SYDVKM come from the germline V gene. Trimming cost V 5 bases and J 1 base, with 23 bases left between them. DNA of the CDR3: TGTGCCAGCAGTCTGACGGACCTTCTCCGCTTTCGTAACTATGGCTACACCTTC. It is translated as CASSLTDLLRFRNYGYTF.

This clone was detected only a few times. The rearrangement joins TRBV28 to TRBJ2-2; D call uncertain. The CDR3 totals 15 residues. V was clipped by 2 bases and J by 8 bases, with 15 bases between them. Germline V lookup: CDR1 MDHEN, CDR2 SYDVKM. The DNA for the CDR3 is TGTGCCAGCAGTTTACTGGAAGGGCGGTTTGGGGAGCTGTTTTTT. Amino acid sequence: CASSLLEGRFGELFF. The full variable domain, completed using reference TRBV28 and TRBJ2-2, is DVKVTQSSRYLVKRTGEKVFLECVQDMDHENMFWYRQDPGLGLRLIYFSYDVKMKEKGDIPEGYSVSREKKERFSLILESASTNQTSMYLCASSLLEGRFGELFFGEGSRLTVL.

The rearrangement links TRBV12-3 or TRBV12-4 to TRBJ1-1; a weak D match, TRBD1 (5 bases). V was clipped by 2 bases and J by 6 bases, with 10 bases between them. The CDR3 is 13 residues long. This chain's CDR3 is CASSLQGMAEAFF. The CDR3 nucleotides read TGTGCCAGCAGTTTACAGGGAATGGCTGAAGCTTTCTTT.

The chain carries TRBV6-1 and TRBJ2-3; TRBD2 agrees at 10 bases. Germline V gene data show CDR1 as MNHNS and CDR2 as SASEGT. V trimming: 0 bases; J trimming: 4 bases; junction bases outside the gene matches: 1. The CDR3 sequence is 15 residues long. For the CDR3, the DNA is TGTGCCAGCAGTGAAGCGCTAGCGGGAGCAGATACGCAGTATTTT. Protein: CASSEALAGADTQYF.

This rearrangement joins TRBV7-6 to TRBJ2-5; D gene unclear. Germline V gene data show CDR1 as SGHVS and CDR2 as FNYEAQ. This CDR3 is 13 amino acids long. V shed 2 bases and J shed 4 bases, with 8 bases lying between them. DNA of the CDR3: TGTGCCAGCAGCTTAATGATCAGAGAGACCCAGTACTTC. Its protein product is CASSLMIRETQYF.

The chain couples TRBV4-1 to TRBJ2-5, with a possible D match to TRBD2 (6 bases). The CDR3 consists of 14 residues. CDR1 and CDR2 from the germline V gene are MGHRA and YSYEKL. The V gene lost 6 bases and the J gene lost 3 bases, with 14 bases spanning the gap. The CDR3 region has the DNA TGCGCCAGCAGGACCGCGCCGGGAGAAGAGACCCAGTACTTC. It codes for CASRTAPGEETQYF.

J is TRBJ1-5 and V is TRBV19; D uncertain. The CDR3 is 12 amino acids. The ends were cut back, 1 base at V and 6 bases at J, with 4 bases in the middle. Germline V gene lookup returns CDR1 LNHDA and CDR2 SQIVND (reference sequence). The CDR3 sequence is CASSIGVQPQHF. The CDR3 nucleotides read TGTGCCAGTAGTATAGGGGTTCAGCCCCAGCATTTT.

V usage is TRBV27 and J usage is TRBJ2-3; D not resolved. This CDR3 is 13 amino acids long. Germline V gene sequence: CDR1 MNHEY, CDR2 SMNVEV (reference sequence). With 3 bases removed from V and 2 bases from J, the gap between germline ends came to 6 bases. The CDR3 is CASSLFDTDTQYF. CDR3 nucleotides: TGTGCCAGCAGTTTGTTCGACACAGATACGCAGTATTTT.

The chain uses TRBV18 and TRBJ1-1, with D tentatively TRBD1 (6 bases). Germline loops: CDR1 KGHSH, CDR2 LQKENI. The CDR3 spans 14 residues. Trimming pared 6 bases from V and 1 base from J, leaving 12 bases between. The CDR3 DNA sequence: TGTGCCAGCTCTCGGGACACAGCGAACACTGAAGCTTTCTTT. It yields the protein CASSRDTANTEAFF.